Listed below are T cell receptor beta chains from one sample, sequenced in a study of blood T cell repertoires in COVID-19. Generated by immunoSEQ multiplex PCR, the TCRdb table keeps only in-frame clones and is missing some. Of hundreds of thousands of clones listed, over 75% are singletons. The specimen was PBMCs or T cells enriched from blood (not recorded which). These receptors all stem from a man under 40 who had recovered from COVID-19. The CDR3 runs from the conserved cysteine through the conserved F or W. The D gene is left open where the match is weak. Expanded clones get a size class; other rows say once, few or many, or leave the size out.

cdr3_length | j_call | clone_size | d_call | v_call | cdr3_aa | cdr3_nt
11 | TRBJ2-7 | . | . | TRBV11-3 | CASSSGYEQYF | TGTGCCAGCAGCTCAGGGTACGAGCAGTACTTC
14 | TRBJ2-7 | . | TRBD1 | TRBV5-1 | CASSWTGGSYEQYF | TGCGCCAGCAGCTGGACAGGGGGCTCCTACGAGCAGTACTTC
14 | TRBJ1-1 | . | . | TRBV14 | CASSQMGGGTEAFF | TGTGCCAGCAGCCAAATGGGAGGCGGCACTGAAGCTTTCTTT
15 | TRBJ2-7 | . | TRBD2 | TRBV5-1 | CASSGSGGRSYEQYF | TGCGCCAGCAGCGGCAGCGGGGGGCGCTCCTACGAGCAGTACTTC
14 | TRBJ1-4 | . | . | TRBV3-1/TRBV3-2 | CASSQAATNEKLFF | TGTGCCAGCAGCCAAGCTGCAACTAATGAAAAACTGTTTTTT
15 | TRBJ1-3 | . | . | TRBV7-3 | CASSLRAYSGNTIYF | TGTGCCAGCAGCTTAAGGGCCTACTCTGGAAACACCATATATTTT
14 | TRBJ1-1 | . | . | TRBV18 | CASSPPDSYPEAFF | TGTGCCAGCTCACCGCCAGACAGCTACCCTGAAGCTTTCTTT
14 | TRBJ2-3 | . | . | TRBV19 | CASSPPGGVDTQYF | TGTGCCAGTAGTCCCCCGGGGGGCGTAGATACGCAGTATTTT
13 | TRBJ1-2 | . | TRBD1 | TRBV6-5 | CASRTGGANGYTF | TGTGCCAGCAGGACAGGGGGCGCGAATGGCTACACCTTC
16 | TRBJ1-6 | . | TRBD1 | TRBV7-2 | CASSPHFEGAYSPLHF | TGTGCCAGCAGCCCCCACTTCGAGGGGGCTTATTCACCCCTCCACTTT
15 | TRBJ2-1 | . | . | TRBV7-2 | CASSLGLQPYNEQFF | TGTGCCAGCAGCTTAGGACTGCAACCCTACAATGAGCAGTTCTTC
14 | TRBJ1-5 | . | . | TRBV9 | CASSGGGSGQPQHF | TGTGCCAGCAGCGGGGGGGGCTCAGGGCAGCCCCAGCATTTT
15 | TRBJ1-2 | once | . | TRBV3-1/TRBV3-2 | CASSPGTQYNYGYTF | TGTGCCAGCAGCCCCGGGACACAATATAACTATGGCTACACCTTC
15 | TRBJ2-1 | . | TRBD2 | TRBV5-4 | CASIQAGGNYNEQFF | TGTGCCAGCATACAAGCGGGGGGGAACTACAATGAGCAGTTCTTC
19 | TRBJ1-6 | . | . | TRBV27 | CASSLRGQGVSSYNSPLHF | TGTGCCAGCAGTTTAAGGGGACAAGGAGTAAGCTCCTATAATTCACCCCTCCACTTT
14 | TRBJ1-2 | . | . | TRBV5-1 | CASSIGDRTYGYTF | TGCGCCAGCAGCATAGGAGACAGAACCTATGGCTACACCTTC
14 | TRBJ1-2 | . | . | TRBV5-4 | CASSDGQTPYGYTF | TGTGCCAGCAGCGACGGACAGACACCTTATGGCTACACCTTC
13 | TRBJ2-7 | once | TRBD1 | TRBV29-1 | CSAGQGSNYEQYF | TGCAGCGCCGGACAGGGGAGCAACTACGAGCAGTACTTC
12 | TRBJ1-2 | . | . | TRBV5-6 | CASSFGEYGYTF | TGTGCCAGCAGCTTCGGGGAGTATGGCTACACCTTC
14 | TRBJ1-2 | . | . | TRBV3-1/TRBV3-2 | CASSQEPRAYGYTF | TGTGCCAGCAGCCAAGAGCCACGCGCCTATGGCTACACCTTC
14 | TRBJ1-2 | . | . | TRBV7-2 | CASSSPDRTYGYTF | TGTGCCAGCAGCTCCCCCGACAGGACCTATGGCTACACCTTC
14 | TRBJ1-6 | . | TRBD1 | TRBV7-2 | CASSLVTGGLLVHF | TGTGCCAGCAGCTTAGTAACAGGGGGCCTATTGGTCCACTTT
16 | TRBJ2-5 | few | TRBD2 | TRBV7-2 | CASSLGPSGGPETQYF | TGTGCCAGCAGCTTAGGGCCCAGCGGGGGGCCAGAGACCCAGTACTTC
12 | TRBJ2-2 | . | TRBD2 | TRBV3-1/TRBV3-2 | CASSQAGGELFF | TGTGCCAGCAGCCAAGCGGGGGGAGAGCTGTTTTTT
17 | TRBJ2-3 | . | TRBD1 | TRBV5-1 | CASSLGDRGRGADTQYF | TGCGCCAGCAGCTTGGGGGACAGGGGGCGGGGGGCAGATACGCAGTATTTT
15 | TRBJ1-5 | . | TRBD1 | TRBV7-9 | CASSARQGENQPQHF | TGTGCCAGCAGCGCCAGACAGGGGGAAAATCAGCCCCAGCATTTT
15 | TRBJ1-4 | many | TRBD1 | TRBV7-9 | CASSLRDRGGEKLFF | TGTGCCAGCAGCTTACGGGACAGGGGAGGTGAAAAACTGTTTTTT